The rows below give T cell receptor beta chains drawn from one sample of a study of vaccination effects on CD4 cells after COVID-19. These receptors have no known antigen. Produced via immunoSEQ multiplex PCR; TCRdb's table is partial and in-frame only. The sample holds tens of thousands of clones, around 67% seen once. Specimen: CD4+ T cells from PBMCs cultured without peptide, collected before COVID-19 vaccination. These receptors were obtained from a human donor who received a COVID-19 vaccine. Both conserved end residues are part of each CDR3. Each record gives: J gene, V gene, D gene, clone size, CDR3 protein, CDR3 DNA. A D gene is named only where the DNA matches it firmly. Size tells how often a clone was seen (once, few, many) or the class of an expanded clone, and some rows leave it out.

TRBJ1-4 | TRBV28 | NA | NA | CAAGNEKLFF | TGTGCCGCCGGGAATGAAAAACTGTTTTTT
TRBJ2-7 | TRBV6-2/TRBV6-3 | NA | NA | CASSYRANYEQYF | TGTGCCAGCAGTTACAGAGCTAATTACGAGCAGTACTTC
TRBJ1-1 | TRBV9 | NA | NA | CASSVDGGYGTEAFF | TGTGCCAGCAGCGTAGACGGGGGTTATGGCACTGAAGCTTTCTTT
TRBJ2-7 | TRBV28 | TRBD2 | few | CASSLSGGPGAEQYF | TGTGCCAGCAGTTTATCGGGGGGGCCAGGGGCCGAGCAGTACTTC
TRBJ2-1 | TRBV2 | TRBD2 | medium-sized | CASSYQLAGGNNEQFF | TGTGCCAGCAGCTACCAACTAGCGGGGGGTAACAATGAGCAGTTCTTC
TRBJ1-2 | TRBV7-6 | NA | NA | CASSLETGTNYGYTF | TGTGCCAGCAGCTTAGAGACAGGAACAAACTATGGCTACACCTTC
TRBJ1-4 | TRBV20-1 | NA | NA | CSASGTDPTNEKLFF | TGCAGTGCTAGTGGGACGGATCCAACTAATGAAAAACTGTTTTTT
TRBJ1-3 | TRBV28 | NA | NA | CASSLSPSLGGNTIYF | TGTGCCAGCAGTTTATCGCCCTCCCTCGGAGGAAACACCATATATTTT
TRBJ2-5 | TRBV10-3 | TRBD1 | NA | CAISAGRGQEETQYF | TGTGCCATCAGTGCCGGAAGGGGGCAGGAGGAGACCCAGTACTTC
TRBJ1-1 | TRBV29-1 | NA | NA | CSVSGNLNTEAFF | TGCAGCGTTTCGGGGAACCTGAACACTGAAGCTTTCTTT
TRBJ2-3 | TRBV9 | NA | NA | CASSVGGTDTQYF | TGTGCCAGCAGCGTAGGTGGTACAGATACGCAGTATTTT
TRBJ2-5 | TRBV6-1 | NA | NA | CASSEHQQETQYF | TGTGCCAGCAGTGAACACCAGCAAGAGACCCAGTACTTC
TRBJ1-1 | TRBV9 | NA | NA | CASSVGFGGVNTEAFF | TGTGCCAGCAGCGTAGGATTTGGCGGGGTGAACACTGAAGCTTTCTTT
TRBJ1-5 | TRBV6-2/TRBV6-3 | TRBD1 | few | CASSSFGQGPSQPQHF | TGTGCCAGCAGTTCCTTCGGACAGGGGCCGAGTCAGCCCCAGCATTTT
TRBJ2-3 | TRBV28 | TRBD2 | NA | CASSFLAGVTQYF | TGTGCCAGCAGTTTTTTGGCGGGAGTTACGCAGTATTTT
TRBJ2-3 | TRBV18 | NA | NA | CASSPLPTADTQYF | TGTGCCAGCTCACCCCTCCCAACGGCAGATACGCAGTATTTT
TRBJ2-2 | TRBV19 | TRBD2 | NA | CASRTSGELFF | TGTGCCAGTCGGACTAGCGGGGAGCTGTTTTTT
TRBJ1-6 | TRBV18 | NA | NA | CASSAGTGSPLHF | TGTGCCAGCTCAGCCGGGACGGGTTCACCCCTCCACTTT
TRBJ1-2 | TRBV5-1 | TRBD1 | NA | CASSLGQGNGYTF | TGCGCCAGCAGCTTGGGACAGGGGAATGGCTACACCTTC
TRBJ1-1 | TRBV4-3 | NA | NA | CASSQVMDTEAFF | TGCGCCAGCAGCCAAGTAATGGACACTGAAGCTTTCTTT
TRBJ2-2 | TRBV6-4 | NA | NA | CASSDSTANTGELFF | TGTGCCAGCAGTGACTCGACGGCTAACACCGGGGAGCTGTTTTTT
TRBJ2-3 | TRBV4-3 | NA | NA | CASSQSWSLTDTQYF | TGCGCCAGCAGCCAGAGCTGGAGCCTCACAGATACGCAGTATTTT
TRBJ2-7 | TRBV18 | NA | NA | CASSRGIDEQYF | TGTGCCAGCTCCAGGGGCATCGACGAGCAGTACTTC
TRBJ1-2 | TRBV2 | NA | NA | CAGRGFANYGYTF | TGTGCCGGGCGGGGGTTCGCTAACTATGGCTACACCTTC
TRBJ2-3 | TRBV10-3 | TRBD2 | NA | CAISEGTSGGTDTQYF | TGTGCCATCAGTGAAGGGACTAGCGGGGGAACAGATACGCAGTATTTT
TRBJ1-2 | TRBV6-5 | TRBD1 | NA | CASSYLGTGGHGYTF | TGTGCCAGCAGTTACCTTGGGACAGGGGGACATGGCTACACCTTC
TRBJ2-7 | TRBV2 | NA | NA | CASREVETEKYF | TGTGCCAGCAGAGAGGTCGAAACAGAGAAGTACTTC
TRBJ2-3 | TRBV9 | NA | few | CASSVSPGEATDTQYF | TGTGCCAGCAGCGTAAGTCCGGGGGAGGCCACAGATACGCAGTATTTT
TRBJ1-2 | TRBV5-5 | NA | NA | CASSLAGREVYGYTF | TGTGCCAGCAGCTTGGCTGGTCGGGAGGTCTATGGCTACACCTTC
TRBJ2-5 | TRBV2 | NA | NA | CASSLDYGTQYF | TGTGCCAGCAGTCTAGATTATGGGACCCAGTACTTC
TRBJ1-6 | TRBV18 | TRBD1 | NA | CASSPPGTGYNSPLHF | TGTGCCAGCTCACCACCCGGGACAGGTTACAATTCACCCCTCCACTTT
TRBJ2-7 | TRBV19 | TRBD2 | NA | CASSRLAGDSYEQYF | TGTGCCAGTAGTAGACTAGCGGGGGACTCCTACGAGCAGTACTTC
TRBJ2-3 | TRBV9 | TRBD2 | few | CASSVGTSGRDTQYF | TGTGCCAGCAGCGTCGGGACTAGCGGGAGAGATACGCAGTATTTT
TRBJ1-1 | TRBV7-2 | NA | NA | CASSLGFRGGTEAFF | TGTGCCAGCAGCTTAGGGTTCCGGGGGGGCACTGAAGCTTTCTTT
TRBJ2-5 | TRBV4-1 | TRBD2 | once | CASSQGWSAGGSQETQYF | TGCGCCAGCAGCCAAGGTTGGTCGGCGGGGGGGTCCCAAGAGACCCAGTACTTC
TRBJ2-2 | TRBV5-4 | TRBD2 | NA | CASSLGLAGEGGELFF | TGTGCCAGCAGCTTGGGACTAGCGGGAGAGGGCGGGGAGCTGTTTTTT
TRBJ2-7 | TRBV27 | NA | NA | CASSDVSYEQYF | TGTGCCAGCAGCGATGTCTCCTACGAGCAGTACTTC
TRBJ2-4 | TRBV15 | NA | NA | CATSRAPLAENIQYF | TGTGCCACCAGCAGAGCCCCCTTGGCAGAAAACATTCAGTACTTC
TRBJ1-2 | TRBV3-1/TRBV3-2 | TRBD1 | NA | CASSQGQGKTYGYTF | TGTGCCAGCAGCCAGGGACAGGGGAAAACCTATGGCTACACCTTC
TRBJ2-1 | TRBV6-4 | TRBD2 | NA | CASSEEGGRYNEQFF | TGTGCCAGCAGTGAAGAGGGAGGGCGTTACAATGAGCAGTTCTTC
TRBJ2-3 | TRBV6-5 | NA | NA | CASSYRTDDPTDTQYF | TGTGCCAGCAGTTACAGGACAGACGATCCCACAGATACGCAGTATTTT
TRBJ1-5 | TRBV27 | TRBD1 | few | CASSVGQGNQPQHF | TGTGCCAGCAGTGTCGGACAGGGGAATCAGCCCCAGCATTTT
TRBJ1-1 | TRBV19 | NA | NA | CASSRADFANTEAFF | TGTGCCAGTAGTCGGGCAGATTTCGCGAACACTGAAGCTTTCTTT
TRBJ1-2 | TRBV6-5 | NA | NA | CASSYRGANYGYTF | TGTGCCAGCAGTTACAGGGGGGCTAACTATGGCTACACCTTC
TRBJ2-3 | TRBV4-1 | TRBD2 | once | CASSQGKAGGGGDTQYF | TGCGCCAGCAGCCAAGGGAAAGCGGGAGGGGGAGGAGATACGCAGTATTTT
TRBJ2-1 | TRBV6-5 | NA | NA | CASSSPRGPREQFF | TGTGCCAGCAGTTCCCCGCGGGGGCCTCGTGAGCAGTTCTTC
TRBJ2-7 | TRBV6-1 | TRBD2 | NA | CASSESSGRGYEQYF | TGTGCCAGCAGTGAGTCTAGCGGGAGAGGGTACGAGCAGTACTTC
TRBJ2-4 | TRBV7-2 | NA | NA | CASSLWVGTLAKNIQYF | TGTGCCAGCAGCTTATGGGTGGGGACATTAGCCAAAAACATTCAGTACTTC
TRBJ2-2 | TRBV9 | NA | few | CASSVAPSANTGELFF | TGTGCCAGCAGCGTAGCGCCTAGCGCGAACACCGGGGAGCTGTTTTTT
TRBJ1-5 | TRBV5-8 | NA | NA | CASSLRTGYQPQHF | TGTGCCAGCAGCTTGAGGACCGGATATCAGCCCCAGCATTTT
TRBJ2-3 | TRBV3-1/TRBV3-2 | TRBD1 | once | CASSLTGGTDTQYF | TGTGCCAGCAGCCTGACAGGGGGCACAGATACGCAGTATTTT
TRBJ1-6 | TRBV14 | NA | NA | CASSLVGVNSPLHF | TGTGCCAGCAGCCTCGTAGGGGTTAATTCACCCCTCCACTTT
TRBJ1-3 | TRBV18 | NA | NA | CASSPGVTSGNTIYF | TGTGCCAGCTCACCAGGTGTAACCAGCGGAAACACCATATATTTT
TRBJ2-7 | TRBV12-5 | NA | NA | CASGLGQPFSYEQYF | TGTGCTAGTGGTTTGGGACAGCCTTTTTCCTACGAGCAGTACTTC